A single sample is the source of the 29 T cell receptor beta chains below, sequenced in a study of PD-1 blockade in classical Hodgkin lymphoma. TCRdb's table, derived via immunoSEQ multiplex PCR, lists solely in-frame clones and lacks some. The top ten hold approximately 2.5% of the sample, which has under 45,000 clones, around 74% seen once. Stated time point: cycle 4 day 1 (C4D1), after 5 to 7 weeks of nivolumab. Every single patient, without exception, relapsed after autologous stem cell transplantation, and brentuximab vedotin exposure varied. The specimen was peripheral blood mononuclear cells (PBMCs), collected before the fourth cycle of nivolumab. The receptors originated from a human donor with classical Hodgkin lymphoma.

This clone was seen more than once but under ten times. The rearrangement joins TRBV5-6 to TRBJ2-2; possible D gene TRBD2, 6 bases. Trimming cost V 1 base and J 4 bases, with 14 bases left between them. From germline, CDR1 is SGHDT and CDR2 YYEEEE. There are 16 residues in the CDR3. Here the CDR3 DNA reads TGTGCCAGCAGCTTGTATACAGGAGGGGCCACCGGGGAGCTGTTTTTT. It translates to CASSLYTGGATGELFF.

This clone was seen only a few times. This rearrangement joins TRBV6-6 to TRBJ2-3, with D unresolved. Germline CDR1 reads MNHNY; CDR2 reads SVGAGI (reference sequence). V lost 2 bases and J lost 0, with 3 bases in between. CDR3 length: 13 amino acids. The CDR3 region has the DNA TGTGCCAGCAGTTACATCAGCACAGATACGCAGTATTTT. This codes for CASSYISTDTQYF.

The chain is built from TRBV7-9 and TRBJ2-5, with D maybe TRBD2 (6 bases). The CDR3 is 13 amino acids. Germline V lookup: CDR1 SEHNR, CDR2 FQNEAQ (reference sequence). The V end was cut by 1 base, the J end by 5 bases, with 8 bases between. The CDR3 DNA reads TGTGCCAGCAGCTTAGGACTAGATGAGACCCAGTACTTC. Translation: CASSLGLDETQYF. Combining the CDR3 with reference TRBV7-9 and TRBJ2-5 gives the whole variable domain DTGVSQNPRHKITKRGQNVTFRCDPISEHNRLYWYRQTLGQGPEFLTYFQNEAQLEKSRLLSDRFSAERPKGSFSTLEIQRTEQGDSAMYLCASSLGLDETQYFGPGTRLLVL.

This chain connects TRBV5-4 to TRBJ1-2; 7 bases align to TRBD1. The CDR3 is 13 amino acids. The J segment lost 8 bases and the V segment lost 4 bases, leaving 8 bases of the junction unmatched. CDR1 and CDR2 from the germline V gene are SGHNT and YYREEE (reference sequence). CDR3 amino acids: CASSRQGNGGYTF. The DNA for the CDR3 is TGTGCCAGCAGCAGACAGGGAAACGGGGGCTACACCTTC. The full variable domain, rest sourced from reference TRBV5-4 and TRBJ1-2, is ETGVTQSPTHLIKTRGQQVTLRCSSQSGHNTVSWYQQALGQGPQFIFQYYREEENGRGNFPPRFSGLQFPNYSSELNVNALELDDSALYLCASSRQGNGGYTFGSGTRLTVV.

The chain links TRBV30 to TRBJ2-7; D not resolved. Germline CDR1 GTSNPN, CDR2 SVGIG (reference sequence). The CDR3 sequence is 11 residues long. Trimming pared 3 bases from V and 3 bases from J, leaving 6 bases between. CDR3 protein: CAWREDYEQYF. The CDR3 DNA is TGTGCCTGGAGAGAGGACTACGAGCAGTACTTC.

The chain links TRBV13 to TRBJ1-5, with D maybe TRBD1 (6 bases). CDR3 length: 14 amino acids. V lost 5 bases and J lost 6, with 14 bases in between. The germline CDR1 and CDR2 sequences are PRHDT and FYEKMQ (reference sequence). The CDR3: CASSVQGSRQPQHF. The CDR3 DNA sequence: TGTGCCAGCAGCGTACAGGGTTCACGTCAGCCCCAGCATTTT.

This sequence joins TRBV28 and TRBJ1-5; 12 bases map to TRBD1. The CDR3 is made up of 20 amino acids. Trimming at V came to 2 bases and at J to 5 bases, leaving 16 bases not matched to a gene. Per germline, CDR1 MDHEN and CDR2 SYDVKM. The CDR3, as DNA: TGTGCCAGCAGTTTACTCCCCGGGACAGGGGGCGTTGTGTGGGATCAGCCCCAGCATTTT. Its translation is CASSLLPGTGGVVWDQPQHF.

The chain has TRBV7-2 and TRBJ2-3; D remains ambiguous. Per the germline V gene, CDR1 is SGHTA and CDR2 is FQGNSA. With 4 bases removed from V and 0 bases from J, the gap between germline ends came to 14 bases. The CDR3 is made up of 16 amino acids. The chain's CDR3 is CASSSYTETSTDTQYF. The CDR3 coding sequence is TGTGCCAGCAGCTCGTACACAGAGACTAGCACAGATACGCAGTATTTT.

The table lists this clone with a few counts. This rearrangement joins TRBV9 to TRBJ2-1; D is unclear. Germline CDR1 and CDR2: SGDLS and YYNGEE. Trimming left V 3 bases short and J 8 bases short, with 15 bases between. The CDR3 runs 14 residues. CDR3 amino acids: CASSARVIGDEQFF. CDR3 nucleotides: TGTGCCAGCAGCGCCCGTGTCATCGGCGATGAGCAGTTCTTC.

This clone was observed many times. The CDR3 DNA reads TGCAGCGTTGCCGGGGACAGAGAGGGAACTGAGCAGTTCTTC. Encoded protein: CSVAGDREGTEQFF. V usage is TRBV29-1 and J usage is TRBJ2-1; 7 bases are a match to TRBD1. This CDR3 is 14 amino acids long. V gave up 4 bases and J gave up 9 bases; unmatched junction bases: 12. From germline, CDR1 is SQVTM and CDR2 ANQGSEA.

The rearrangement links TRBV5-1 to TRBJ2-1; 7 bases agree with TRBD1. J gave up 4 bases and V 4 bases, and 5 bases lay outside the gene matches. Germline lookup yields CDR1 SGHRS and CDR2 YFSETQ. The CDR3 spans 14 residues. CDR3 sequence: CASSRDSAYNEQFF. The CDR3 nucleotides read TGCGCCAGCAGCCGGGACAGCGCTTACAATGAGCAGTTCTTC. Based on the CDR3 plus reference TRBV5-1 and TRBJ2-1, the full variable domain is KAGVTQTPRYLIKTRGQQVTLSCSPISGHRSVSWYQQTPGQGLQFLFEYFSETQRNKGNFPGRFSGRQFSNSRSEMNVSTLELGDSALYLCASSRDSAYNEQFFGPGTRLTVL.

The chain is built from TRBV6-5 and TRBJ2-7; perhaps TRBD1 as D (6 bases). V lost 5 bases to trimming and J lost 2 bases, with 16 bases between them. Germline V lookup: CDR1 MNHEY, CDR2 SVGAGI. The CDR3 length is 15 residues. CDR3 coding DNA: TGTGCCAGCAGTAGCGAGACAGGACCAACCTACGAGCAGTACTTC. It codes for CASSSETGPTYEQYF.

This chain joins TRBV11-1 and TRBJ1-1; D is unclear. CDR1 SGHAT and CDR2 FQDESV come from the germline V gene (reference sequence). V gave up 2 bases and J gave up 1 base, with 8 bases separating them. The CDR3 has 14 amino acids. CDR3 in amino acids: CASSLSGSNTEAFF. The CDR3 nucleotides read TGTGCCAGCAGCTTAAGTGGTTCGAACACTGAAGCTTTCTTT.

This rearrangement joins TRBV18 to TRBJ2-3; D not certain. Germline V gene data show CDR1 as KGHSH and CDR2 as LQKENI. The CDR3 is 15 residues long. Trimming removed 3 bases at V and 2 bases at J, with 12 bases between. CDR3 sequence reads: CASSPFRAFTDTQYF. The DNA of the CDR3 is TGTGCCAGCTCACCTTTCCGGGCTTTCACAGATACGCAGTATTTT.

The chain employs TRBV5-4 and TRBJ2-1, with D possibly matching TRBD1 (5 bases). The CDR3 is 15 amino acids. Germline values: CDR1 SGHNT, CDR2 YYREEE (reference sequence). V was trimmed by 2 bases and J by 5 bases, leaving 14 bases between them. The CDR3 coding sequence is TGTGCCAGCAGCTTTGCGGCAGGGTGGAACAATGAGCAGTTCTTC. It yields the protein CASSFAAGWNNEQFF.

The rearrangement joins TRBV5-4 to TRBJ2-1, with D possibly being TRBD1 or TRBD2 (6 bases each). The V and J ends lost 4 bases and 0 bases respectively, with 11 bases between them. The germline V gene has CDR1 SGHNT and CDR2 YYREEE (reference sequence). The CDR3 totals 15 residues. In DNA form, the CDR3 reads TGTGCCAGCAGCCCGGGGGCTAGCTCCTACAATGAGCAGTTCTTC. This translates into CASSPGASSYNEQFF.

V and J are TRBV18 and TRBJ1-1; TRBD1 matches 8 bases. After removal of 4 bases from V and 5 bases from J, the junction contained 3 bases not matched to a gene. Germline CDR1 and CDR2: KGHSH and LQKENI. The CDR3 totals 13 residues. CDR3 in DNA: TGTGCCAGCTCACAACACAGGGGGACTGAAGCTTTCTTT. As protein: CASSQHRGTEAFF.

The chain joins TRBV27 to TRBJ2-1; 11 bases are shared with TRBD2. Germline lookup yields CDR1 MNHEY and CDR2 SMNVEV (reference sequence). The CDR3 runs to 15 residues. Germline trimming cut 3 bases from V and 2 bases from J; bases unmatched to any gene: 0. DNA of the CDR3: TGTGCCAGCAGTTTTAGCGGGGGGGCCTACAATGAGCAGTTCTTC. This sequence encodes CASSFSGGAYNEQFF.

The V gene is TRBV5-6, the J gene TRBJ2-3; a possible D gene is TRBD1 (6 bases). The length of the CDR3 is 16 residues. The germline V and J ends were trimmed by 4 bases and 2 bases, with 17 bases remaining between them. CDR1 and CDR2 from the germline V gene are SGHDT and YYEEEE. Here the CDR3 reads CASSPPGHQYTDTQYF. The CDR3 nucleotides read TGTGCCAGCAGCCCCCCGGGACACCAATACACAGATACGCAGTATTTT.

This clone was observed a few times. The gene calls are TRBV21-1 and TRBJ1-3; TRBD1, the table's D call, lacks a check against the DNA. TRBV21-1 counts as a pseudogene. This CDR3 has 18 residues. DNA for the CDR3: TGTGCCAGCAGCAGGGGGACAGGGGGTGATGCGGGTGGAAACACCATATATTTT. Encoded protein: CASSRGTGGDAGGNTIYF.

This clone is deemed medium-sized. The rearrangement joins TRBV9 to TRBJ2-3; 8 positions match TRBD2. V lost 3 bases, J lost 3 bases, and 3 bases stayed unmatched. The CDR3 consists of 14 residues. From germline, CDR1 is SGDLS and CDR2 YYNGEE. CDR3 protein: CASSAGGTTDTQYF. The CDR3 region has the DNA TGTGCCAGCAGCGCGGGGGGGACTACAGATACGCAGTATTTT.

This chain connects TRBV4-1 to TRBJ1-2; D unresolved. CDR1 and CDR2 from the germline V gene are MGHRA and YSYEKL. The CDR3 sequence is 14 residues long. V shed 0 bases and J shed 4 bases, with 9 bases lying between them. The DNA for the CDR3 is TGCGCCAGCAGCCAAGAACCGGGGAGCTATGGCTACACCTTC. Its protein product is CASSQEPGSYGYTF.

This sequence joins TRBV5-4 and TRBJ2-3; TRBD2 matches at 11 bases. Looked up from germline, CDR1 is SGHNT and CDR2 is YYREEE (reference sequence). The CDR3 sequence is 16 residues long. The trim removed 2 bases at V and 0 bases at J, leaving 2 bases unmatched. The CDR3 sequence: CASSLLAGASTDTQYF. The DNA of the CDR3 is TGTGCCAGCAGCTTACTAGCGGGGGCTAGCACAGATACGCAGTATTTT. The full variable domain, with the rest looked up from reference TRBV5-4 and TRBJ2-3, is ETGVTQSPTHLIKTRGQQVTLRCSSQSGHNTVSWYQQALGQGPQFIFQYYREEENGRGNFPPRFSGLQFPNYSSELNVNALELDDSALYLCASSLLAGASTDTQYFGPGTRLTVL.

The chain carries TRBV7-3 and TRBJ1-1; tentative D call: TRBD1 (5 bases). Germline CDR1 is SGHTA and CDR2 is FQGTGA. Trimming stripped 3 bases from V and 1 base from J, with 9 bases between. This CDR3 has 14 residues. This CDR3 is CASSLGPSNTEAFF. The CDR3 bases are TGTGCCAGCAGCTTGGGACCGTCGAACACTGAAGCTTTCTTT.

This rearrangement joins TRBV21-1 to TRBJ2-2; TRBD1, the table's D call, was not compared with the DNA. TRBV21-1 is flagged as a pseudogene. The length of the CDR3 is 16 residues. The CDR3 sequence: CASSSRTGVNTGELFF. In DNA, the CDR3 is TGTGCCAGCAGCAGCCGGACAGGGGTCAACACCGGGGAGCTGTTTTTT.

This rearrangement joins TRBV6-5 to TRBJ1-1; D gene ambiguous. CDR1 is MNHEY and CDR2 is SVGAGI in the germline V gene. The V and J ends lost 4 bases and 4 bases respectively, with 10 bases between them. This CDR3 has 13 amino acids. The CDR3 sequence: CASSWGGITEAFF. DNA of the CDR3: TGTGCCAGCAGTTGGGGTGGTATCACTGAAGCTTTCTTT.

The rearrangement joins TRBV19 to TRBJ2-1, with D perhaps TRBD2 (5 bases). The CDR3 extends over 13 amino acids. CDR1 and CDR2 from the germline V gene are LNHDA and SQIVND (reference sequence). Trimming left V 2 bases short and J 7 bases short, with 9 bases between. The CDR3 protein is CASSIIGINEQFF. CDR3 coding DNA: TGTGCCAGTAGTATAATCGGGATTAATGAGCAGTTCTTC.

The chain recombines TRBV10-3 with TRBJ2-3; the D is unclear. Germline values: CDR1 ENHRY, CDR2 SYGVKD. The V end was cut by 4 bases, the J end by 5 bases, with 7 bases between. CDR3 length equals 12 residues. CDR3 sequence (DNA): TGTGCCATCAGTGTGGGTAGAGATACGCAGTATTTT. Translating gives CAISVGRDTQYF.

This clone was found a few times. CDR3 DNA: TGTGCCAGCAGCCTTGGACAGCTTTCACCCCTCCACTTT. Residues: CASSLGQLSPLHF. This chain uses TRBV6-6 with TRBJ1-6; D perhaps matches TRBD1 (6 bases). Germline V lookup: CDR1 MNHNY, CDR2 SVGAGI (reference sequence). The CDR3 has 13 residues. Trimming removed 6 bases from V and 9 bases from J, with 12 bases in between.